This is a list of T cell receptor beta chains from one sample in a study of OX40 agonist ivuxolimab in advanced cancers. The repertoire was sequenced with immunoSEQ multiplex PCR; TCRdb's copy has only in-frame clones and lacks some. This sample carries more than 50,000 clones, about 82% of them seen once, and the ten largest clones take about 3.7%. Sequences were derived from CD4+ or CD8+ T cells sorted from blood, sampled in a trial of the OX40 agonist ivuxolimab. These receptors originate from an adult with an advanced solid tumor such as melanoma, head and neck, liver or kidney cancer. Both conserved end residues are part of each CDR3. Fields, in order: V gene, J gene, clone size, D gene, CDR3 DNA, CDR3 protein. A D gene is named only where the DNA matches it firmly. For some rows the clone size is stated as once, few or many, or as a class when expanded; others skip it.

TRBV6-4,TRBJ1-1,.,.,TGTGCCAGCCGAGAAACTAATATGAACACTGAAGCTTTCTTT,CASRETNMNTEAFF
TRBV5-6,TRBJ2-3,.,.,TGTGCCAGCAGCTCGGACACCGGAGGCACAGATACGCAGTATTTT,CASSSDTGGTDTQYF
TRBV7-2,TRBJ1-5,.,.,TGTGCCAGCAGCTTAGGCCCTAGTAGCAATCAGCCCCAGCATTTT,CASSLGPSSNQPQHF
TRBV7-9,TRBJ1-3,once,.,TGTGCCAGCAGCTTAGGGACGGGCTCTGGAAACACCATATATTTT,CASSLGTGSGNTIYF
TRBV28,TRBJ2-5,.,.,TGTGCCAGCAGCGGACCTGGACGGTCGGAGACCCAGTACTTC,CASSGPGRSETQYF
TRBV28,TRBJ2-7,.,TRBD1,TGTGCCAGCCAGACCGGGACAGAATTCTACGAGCAGTACTTC,CASQTGTEFYEQYF
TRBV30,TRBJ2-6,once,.,TGTGCCTGGTCGGGCTCTGGGGCCAACGTCCTGACTTTC,CAWSGSGANVLTF
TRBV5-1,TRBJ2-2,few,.,TGCGCCAGCAGCTTGGTGAGGGAGACCGGGGAGCTGTTTTTT,CASSLVRETGELFF
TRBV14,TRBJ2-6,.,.,TGTGCCAGCAGCGCACTACCACGGGGAACCTTCTCTGGGGCCAACGTCCTGACTTTC,CASSALPRGTFSGANVLTF
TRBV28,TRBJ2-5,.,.,TGTGCCAGCAGCAGCCCAGAGACCCAGTACTTC,CASSSPETQYF